This is a list of T cell receptor beta chains from one sample in a study of blood T cell repertoires in COVID-19. The assay was immunoSEQ multiplex PCR, and TCRdb's table has in-frame clones only and misses some. The repertoire has under 300,000 clones, approximately 78% of them found once; the top ten carry 9.5% to 15%. Material for sequencing was peripheral blood. These receptors all come from an older woman with active or convalescent COVID-19. CDR3s include the opening cysteine and the closing phenylalanine or tryptophan. Each record gives: D gene, clone size, V gene, J gene, CDR3 protein, CDR3 DNA. The D gene is left open where the match is weak. Some rows mark clone size as missing; the rest say once, few, many or name a class of expanded clone.

TRBD2	.	TRBV3-1/TRBV3-2	TRBJ2-5	CASSQVGLAGGPKGRTQYF	TGTGCCAGCAGCCAAGTAGGACTAGCGGGGGGGCCCAAGGGGAGGACCCAGTACTTC
TRBD1	.	TRBV19	TRBJ2-6	CASSQTGVTGANVLTF	TGTGCCAGTAGTCAGACAGGGGTAACAGGGGCCAACGTCCTGACTTTC
TRBD1	.	TRBV19	TRBJ1-1	CASSKGQHMNTEAFF	TGTGCCAGTAGTAAGGGACAGCACATGAACACTGAAGCTTTCTTT
.	once	TRBV4-1	TRBJ1-1	CASSPSIGGGGNTEAFF	TGCGCCAGCAGCCCCTCAATAGGGGGTGGGGGGAACACTGAAGCTTTCTTT
TRBD1	.	TRBV28	TRBJ2-1	CASSTSGRDRGNEQFF	TGTGCCAGCAGCACCTCCGGCCGGGACAGGGGCAATGAGCAGTTCTTC
TRBD1	few	TRBV18	TRBJ1-1	CASSRQGRVNTEAFF	TGTGCCAGCTCACGACAGGGTAGAGTAAACACTGAAGCTTTCTTT
TRBD2	.	TRBV7-2	TRBJ2-1	CASSSLAGRDNEQFF	TGTGCCAGCAGCTCCCTAGCGGGGAGGGACAATGAGCAGTTCTTC
.	.	TRBV24-1	TRBJ1-2	CATHFFPILPGYTF	TGTGCCACCCATTTCTTCCCTATACTCCCTGGCTACACCTTC
TRBD2	.	TRBV6-5	TRBJ2-1	CASSYRGGAYNEQFF	TGTGCCAGCAGTTACCGCGGGGGGGCCTACAATGAGCAGTTCTTC
TRBD1	.	TRBV18	TRBJ2-7	CASSPDRSPQYF	TGTGCCAGCTCACCGGACAGGTCTCCACAGTACTTC
TRBD1	.	TRBV6-5	TRBJ1-3	CASSGDRRLGNTIYF	TGTGCCAGCAGCGGGGACAGACGTCTTGGGAACACCATATATTTT
TRBD1	.	TRBV4-1	TRBJ1-4	CASSLTGGEGTNEKLFF	TGCGCCAGCAGCCTCACAGGGGGCGAGGGCACTAATGAAAAACTGTTTTTT
.	.	TRBV13	TRBJ1-1	CASSLRGRSTEAFF	TGTGCCAGCAGCTTAAGAGGCCGGAGCACTGAAGCTTTCTTT
TRBD1	.	TRBV28	TRBJ1-5	CASRSGTAHSQPQHF	TGTGCCAGCAGGTCCGGGACAGCCCATAGTCAGCCCCAGCATTTT